This T cell receptor beta chain originates from a study of shared clonotypes between healthy human individuals. Source study methods: Owing to the provision of junction-only sequences devoid of quality scores by immunoSEQ, filtering differed. The repertoire was sequenced with immunoSEQ multiplex PCR; TCRdb's copy has only in-frame clones and lacks some. That table is the source of V, J and clone size, and D and trimming were worked out from the DNA. The profile shows some 470,000 clones, 76% of them singletons. Trimming took off 7 bases at V and 10 bases at J, with 20 bases between the two ends. The CDR3 has 13 amino acids. Germline CDR1 and CDR2: SQVTM and ANQGSEA.

V and J are TRBV29-1 and TRBJ2-1, with D perhaps TRBD1 (7 bases). This receptor was taken from a woman aged 35 to 49 in good health. Some clones in this sample may be carry-over from other donors' samples. The specimen was PBMCs. The CDR3, as DNA: TGCAGCGCCCTGCTGAGTGGAGGGGGCGAGCAGTTCTTC. This codes for CSALLSGGGEQFF.